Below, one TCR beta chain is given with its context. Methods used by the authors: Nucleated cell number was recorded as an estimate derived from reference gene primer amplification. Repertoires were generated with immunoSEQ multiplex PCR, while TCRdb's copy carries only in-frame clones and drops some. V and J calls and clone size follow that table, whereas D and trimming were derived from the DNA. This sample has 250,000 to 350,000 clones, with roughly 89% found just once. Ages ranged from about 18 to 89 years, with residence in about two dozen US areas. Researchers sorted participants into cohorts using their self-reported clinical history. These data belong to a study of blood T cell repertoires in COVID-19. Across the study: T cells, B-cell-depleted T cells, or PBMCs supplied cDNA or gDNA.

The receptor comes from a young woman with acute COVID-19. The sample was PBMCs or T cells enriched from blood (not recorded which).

The CDR3 loop reads CASVAAGGYEQYF. For the CDR3, the DNA is TGTGCCAGCGTAGCGGCAGGGGGCTACGAGCAGTACTTC. This sequence joins TRBV7-2 and TRBJ2-7; D is perhaps TRBD1 (7 bases). Trimming took 8 bases from V and 3 from J, leaving 14 bases between them. CDR1 and CDR2 from the germline V gene are SGHTA and FQGNSA. The CDR3 has 13 amino acids. The full variable domain, with the rest looked up from reference TRBV7-2 and TRBJ2-7, is GAGVSQSPSNKVTEKGKDVELRCDPISGHTALYWYRQSLGQGLEFLIYFQGNSAPDKSGLPSDRFSAERTGGSVSTLTIQRTQQEDSAVYLCASVAAGGYEQYFGPGTRLTVT.